There are a few counts of the clone carrying this T cell receptor beta chain. The antigen remains unidentified. Germline values: CDR1 SGHTA, CDR2 FQGNSA. V gave up 1 base and J gave up 0 bases, with 12 bases separating them. This CDR3 is built from 16 residues. This sample is part of a study of identical twins. Study-wide results and limits: Models underestimated out-of-frame TCR alpha sharing in monozygotic twins. Cord blood beta clonotypes that were abundant carried fewer insertions, and memory repertoires showed no such trend.

MiXCR, run by TCRdb on the 5' RACE reads, gives a single entry per CDR3 protein. The sample includes around 470,000 distinct CDR3 sequences, 14% of them seen just once. These data also featured in a second study, about yellow fever vaccine responses in identical twins.

Sample: CD4+ T cells sorted from blood. The sequence was collected from a woman aged 18-35 years in good health. The chain has TRBV7-2 and TRBJ2-5; D might be TRBD2 (6 bases). The CDR3 sequence: CASSLGGIPYQETQYF. Written as DNA, the CDR3 is TGTGCCAGCAGCTTAGGCGGGATTCCGTACCAAGAGACCCAGTACTTC. Complete variable domain (other parts from reference TRBV7-2 and TRBJ2-5): GAGVSQSPSNKVTEKGKDVELRCDPISGHTALYWYRQSLGQGLEFLIYFQGNSAPDKSGLPSDRFSAERTGGSVSTLTIQRTQQEDSAVYLCASSLGGIPYQETQYFGPGTRLLVL.